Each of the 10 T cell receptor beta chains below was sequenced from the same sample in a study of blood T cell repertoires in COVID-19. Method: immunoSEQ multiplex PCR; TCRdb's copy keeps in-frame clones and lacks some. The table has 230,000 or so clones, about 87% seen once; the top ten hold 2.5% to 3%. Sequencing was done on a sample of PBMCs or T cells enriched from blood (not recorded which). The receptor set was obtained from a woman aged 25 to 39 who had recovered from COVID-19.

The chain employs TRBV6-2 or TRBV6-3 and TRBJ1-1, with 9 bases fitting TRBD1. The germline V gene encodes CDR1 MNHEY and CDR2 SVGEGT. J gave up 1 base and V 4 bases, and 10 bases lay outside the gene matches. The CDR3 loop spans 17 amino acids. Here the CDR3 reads CASSFPTGTGKNTEAFF. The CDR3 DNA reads TGTGCCAGCAGTTTTCCCACCGGGACAGGGAAGAACACTGAAGCTTTCTTT.

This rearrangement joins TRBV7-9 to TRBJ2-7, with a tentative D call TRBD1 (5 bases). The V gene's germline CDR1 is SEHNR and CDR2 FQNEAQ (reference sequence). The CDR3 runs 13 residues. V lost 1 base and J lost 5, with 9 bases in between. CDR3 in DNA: TGTGCCAGCAGCTTAGACAGGTGGGACGAGCAGTACTTC. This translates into CASSLDRWDEQYF.

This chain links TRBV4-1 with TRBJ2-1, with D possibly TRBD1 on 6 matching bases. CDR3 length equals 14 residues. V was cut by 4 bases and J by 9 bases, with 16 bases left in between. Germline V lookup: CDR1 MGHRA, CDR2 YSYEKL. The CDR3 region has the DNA TGCGCCAGCAGCCCGTTACAGGGATGGTCTGAGCAGTTCTTC. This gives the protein CASSPLQGWSEQFF.

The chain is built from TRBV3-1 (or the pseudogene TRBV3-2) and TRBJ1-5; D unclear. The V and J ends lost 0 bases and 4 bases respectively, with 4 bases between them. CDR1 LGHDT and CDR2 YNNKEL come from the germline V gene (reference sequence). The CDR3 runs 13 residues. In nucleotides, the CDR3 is TGTGCCAGCAGCCAAGACGGGAATCAGCCCCAGCATTTT. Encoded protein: CASSQDGNQPQHF.

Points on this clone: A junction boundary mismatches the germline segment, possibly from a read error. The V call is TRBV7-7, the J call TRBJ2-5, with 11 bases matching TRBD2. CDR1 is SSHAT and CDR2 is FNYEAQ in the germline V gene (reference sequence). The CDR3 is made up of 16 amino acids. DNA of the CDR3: TGTGCTAGCAGCCCCCGACTAGCGGGGTACCAAGAGACCCAGTACTTC. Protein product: CASSPRLAGYQETQYF.

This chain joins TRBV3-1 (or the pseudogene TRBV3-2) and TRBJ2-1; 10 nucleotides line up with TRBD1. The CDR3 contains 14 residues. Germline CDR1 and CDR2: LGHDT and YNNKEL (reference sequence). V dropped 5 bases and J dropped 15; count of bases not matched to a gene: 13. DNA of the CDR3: TGTGCCAGCAGCTACAACCGGGACAGGGGTTTTGTGTTCTTC. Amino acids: CASSYNRDRGFVFF.

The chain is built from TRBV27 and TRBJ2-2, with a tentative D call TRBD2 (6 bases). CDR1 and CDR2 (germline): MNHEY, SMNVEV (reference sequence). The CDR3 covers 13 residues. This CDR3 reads CPPWGANTGELFF. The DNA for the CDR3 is TGTCCACCGTGGGGGGCGAACACCGGGGAGCTGTTTTTT.

CDR3 in amino acids: CSVGVAGPQETQYF. CDR3 nucleotides: TGCAGCGTTGGAGTAGCGGGACCCCAAGAGACCCAGTACTTC. The chain employs TRBV29-1 and TRBJ2-5, with TRBD2 identical over 8 bases. This CDR3 comprises 14 residues. Looked up from germline, CDR1 is SQVTM and CDR2 is ANQGSEA. The ends lost 4 bases at V and 1 base at J; junction bases unmatched: 5.

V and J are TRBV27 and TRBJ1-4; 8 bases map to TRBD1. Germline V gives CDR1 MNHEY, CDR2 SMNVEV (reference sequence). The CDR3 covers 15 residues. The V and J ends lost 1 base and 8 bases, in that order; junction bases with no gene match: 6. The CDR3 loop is CASSLFTGGGEKLFF. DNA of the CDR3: TGTGCCAGCAGTTTATTTACAGGGGGAGGGGAAAAACTGTTTTTT.

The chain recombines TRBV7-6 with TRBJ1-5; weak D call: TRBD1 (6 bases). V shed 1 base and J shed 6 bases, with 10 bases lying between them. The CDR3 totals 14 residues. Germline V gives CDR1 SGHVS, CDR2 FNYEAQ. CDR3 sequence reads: CASSLGGRGQPQHF. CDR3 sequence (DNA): TGTGCCAGCAGCTTAGGTGGCAGGGGTCAGCCCCAGCATTTT. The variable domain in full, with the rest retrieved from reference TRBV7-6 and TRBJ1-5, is GAGVSQSPRYKVTKRGQDVALRCDPISGHVSLYWYRQALGQGPEFLTYFNYEAQQDKSGLPNDRFSAERPEGSISTLTIQRTEQRDSAMYRCASSLGGRGQPQHFGDGTRLSIL.